The rows below give T cell receptor beta chains drawn from one sample of a study of T cell repertoires in cytomegalovirus infection. TCRdb reanalysed the reads using MiXCR and keeps one entry per CDR3 protein. The sample has some 700,000 distinct CDR3 sequences, about 40% seen once. The specimen sequenced was PBMCs. Source of these receptors: a human donor in good health (CMV status not recorded). Some clones in this sample may be carry-over from other donors' samples. Each CDR3 is given with its conserved first and last residue. The D gene is left open where the match is weak. Only part of the rows carry a size: once, few, many, or a class if the clone is expanded.

size,J,V,D,CDR3,DNA
few,TRBJ1-1,TRBV19,NA,CASSIKGGIGNTEAFF,TGTGCCAGTAGTATTAAGGGAGGTATTGGTAATACTGAAGCTTTCTTT
many,TRBJ2-1,TRBV7-2,NA,CASSPGARREQFF,TGTGCCAGCAGCCCAGGGGCCCGGCGTGAGCAGTTCTTC
NA,TRBJ1-4,TRBV6-5,TRBD1,CASSFTGVDEKLFF,TGTGCCAGCAGTTTTACAGGGGTCGATGAAAAACTGTTTTTT
few,TRBJ2-5,TRBV4-2,TRBD2,CASSRNPSGRVQETQYF,TGTGCCAGCAGCCGCAACCCTAGCGGGAGGGTCCAAGAGACCCAGTACTTC
NA,TRBJ2-5,TRBV6-5,NA,CASSYSGPRGGETQYF,TGTGCCAGCAGTTACTCGGGTCCTAGGGGTGGAGAGACCCAGTACTTC
NA,TRBJ1-1,TRBV14,NA,CASSQDMGEPGAGNTEAFF,TGTGCCAGCAGCCAAGATATGGGGGAGCCGGGGGCTGGGAACACTGAAGCTTTCTTT
NA,TRBJ1-1,TRBV11-2,NA,CASSSDGFGGETTEAFF,TGTGCCAGCAGCTCCGACGGATTTGGGGGGGAGACCACTGAAGCTTTCTTT
few,TRBJ2-1,TRBV14,NA,CASSQGPREQFF,TGTGCCAGCAGCCAAGGACCAAGAGAGCAGTTCTTC
few,TRBJ1-4,TRBV6-1,TRBD1,CASRDAGTGRLFF,TGTGCCAGCAGGGATGCCGGGACAGGCCGGCTGTTTTTT
few,TRBJ1-5,TRBV6-1,NA,CASTSRERNQPQHF,TGTGCCAGCACCAGTCGGGAGCGCAATCAGCCCCAGCATTTT
NA,TRBJ2-1,TRBV28,NA,CASSFLGPQSSYNEQFF,TGTGCCAGCAGTTTCTTGGGACCCCAGAGCTCCTACAATGAGCAGTTCTTC
NA,TRBJ2-1,TRBV27,TRBD1,CASTTADRVNNEQFF,TGTGCCAGCACCACAGCGGACAGGGTAAACAATGAGCAGTTCTTC
few,TRBJ1-2,TRBV7-9,TRBD1,CASSYEQGAYDGYTF,TGTGCCAGCAGCTACGAACAGGGGGCGTATGATGGCTACACCTTC
NA,TRBJ2-1,TRBV19,NA,CASRVSEWSLTGNEQFF,TGTGCCAGTAGAGTTTCGGAGTGGAGCCTAACGGGCAATGAGCAGTTCTTC
few,TRBJ1-1,TRBV20-1,NA,CSARIPGLRGTEAFF,TGCAGTGCTAGAATCCCGGGACTTCGGGGCACTGAAGCTTTCTTT
few,TRBJ2-7,TRBV10-3,NA,CAISDYDVGSYEQYF,TGTGCCATCAGTGACTATGACGTTGGGTCCTACGAGCAGTACTTC
NA,TRBJ1-4,TRBV20-1,TRBD1,CSASAGGRSNEKLFF,TGCAGTGCTAGCGCAGGGGGCAGATCTAATGAAAAACTGTTTTTT
NA,TRBJ1-5,TRBV11-2,TRBD1,CASSLGSVPGGEGQPQHF,TGTGCCAGCAGCTTAGGATCTGTACCAGGGGGCGAAGGTCAGCCCCAGCATTTT
few,TRBJ2-2,TRBV12-3/TRBV12-4,NA,CASRAYRENGELFF,TGTGCCAGCAGGGCCTACAGGGAGAACGGGGAGCTGTTTTTT
once,TRBJ2-7,TRBV4-1,NA,CASSPFLDPNRVPFGEQYF,TGCGCCAGCAGCCCCTTTCTAGATCCGAACAGGGTACCCTTTGGGGAGCAGTACTTC
NA,TRBJ2-4,TRBV10-3,TRBD1,CAPPGQQGLAKNIQYF,TGTGCCCCCCCGGGGCAACAGGGGCTGGCCAAAAACATTCAGTACTTC
NA,TRBJ2-3,TRBV7-6,NA,CASSRSGTDTQYF,TGTGCCAGCAGCCGCTCAGGCACAGATACGCAGTATTTT
NA,TRBJ2-3,TRBV20-1,NA,CSATVHSTDTQYF,TGCAGTGCTACCGTCCATAGCACAGATACGCAGTATTTT
NA,TRBJ1-5,TRBV2,TRBD1,CASRPDRGRNQPQHF,TGTGCCAGCAGACCTGACAGGGGTCGCAATCAGCCCCAGCATTTT
once,TRBJ2-7,TRBV5-4,NA,CASSLQVLPYEQYF,TGTGCCAGCAGCTTACAGGTTTTACCGTACGAGCAGTACTTC
NA,TRBJ1-1,TRBV6-1,TRBD1,CASLRDRPMNTEAFF,TGTGCCAGCCTCCGGGACAGACCCATGAACACTGAAGCTTTCTTT
NA,TRBJ1-1,TRBV10-2,NA,CASGLETEAFF,TGCGCCAGCGGTTTGGAGACTGAAGCTTTCTTT
few,TRBJ2-1,TRBV7-2,NA,CASSSLRGGNEQFF,TGTGCCAGCAGCTCCCTCAGGGGAGGCAATGAGCAGTTCTTC
NA,TRBJ2-7,TRBV7-2,NA,CASSLNGTYEQYF,TGTGCCAGCAGCTTGAACGGTACCTACGAGCAGTACTTC
NA,TRBJ2-5,TRBV27,TRBD1,CASSGAGGFRETQYF,TGTGCCAGCAGCGGGGCAGGGGGCTTTAGAGAGACCCAGTACTTC
NA,TRBJ2-7,TRBV28,NA,CASSFPFYEQYF,TGTGCCAGCAGTTTCCCATTCTACGAGCAGTACTTC
NA,TRBJ2-1,TRBV11-2,NA,CASSLNRAIDYNEQFF,TGTGCCAGCAGCTTAAACAGGGCGATCGACTACAATGAGCAGTTCTTC